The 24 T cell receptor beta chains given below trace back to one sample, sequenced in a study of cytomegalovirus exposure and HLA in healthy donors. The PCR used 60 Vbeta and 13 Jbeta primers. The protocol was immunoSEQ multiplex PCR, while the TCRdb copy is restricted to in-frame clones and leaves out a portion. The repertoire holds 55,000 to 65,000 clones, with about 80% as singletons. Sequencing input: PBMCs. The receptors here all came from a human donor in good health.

The DNA of the CDR3 is TGCGCCAGCAGCCAAGATGAGGCCCCCTACAATGAGCAGTTCTTC. Translated: CASSQDEAPYNEQFF. The chain employs TRBV4-1 and TRBJ2-1; no clear D. CDR3 length: 15 amino acids. The germline V gene encodes CDR1 MGHRA and CDR2 YSYEKL. V gave up 0 bases and J gave up 2 bases, with 8 bases separating them.

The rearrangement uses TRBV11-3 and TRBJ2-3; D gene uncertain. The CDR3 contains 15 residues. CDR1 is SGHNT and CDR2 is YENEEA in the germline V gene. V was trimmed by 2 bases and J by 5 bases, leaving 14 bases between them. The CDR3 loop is CASSLYGESGDTQYF. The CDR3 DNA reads TGTGCCAGCAGCTTATATGGAGAGTCCGGAGATACGCAGTATTTT.

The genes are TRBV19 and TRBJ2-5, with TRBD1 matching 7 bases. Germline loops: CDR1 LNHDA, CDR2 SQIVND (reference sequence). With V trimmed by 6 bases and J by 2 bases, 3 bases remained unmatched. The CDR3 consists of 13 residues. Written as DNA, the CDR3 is TGTGCCAGTAGCCGGGACAGACAAGAGACCCAGTACTTC. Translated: CASSRDRQETQYF.

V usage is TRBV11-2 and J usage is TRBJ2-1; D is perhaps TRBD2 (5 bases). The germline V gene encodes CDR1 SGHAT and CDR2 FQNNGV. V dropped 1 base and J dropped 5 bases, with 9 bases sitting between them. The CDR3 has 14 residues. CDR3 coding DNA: TGTGCCAGCAGCTTAGCCTACGGGGACAATGAGCAGTTCTTC. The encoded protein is CASSLAYGDNEQFF.

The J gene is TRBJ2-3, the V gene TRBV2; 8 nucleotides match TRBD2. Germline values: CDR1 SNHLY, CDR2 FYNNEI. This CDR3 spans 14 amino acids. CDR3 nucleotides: TGTGCATGTGGGCTAGCGGGCATCACAGATACGCAGTATTTT. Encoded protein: CACGLAGITDTQYF.

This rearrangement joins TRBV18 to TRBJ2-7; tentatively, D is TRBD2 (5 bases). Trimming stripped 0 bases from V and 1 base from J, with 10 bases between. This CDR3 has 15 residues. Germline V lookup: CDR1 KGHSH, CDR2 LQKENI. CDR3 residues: CASSPPTRASYEQYF. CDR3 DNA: TGTGCCAGCTCACCACCTACTAGAGCGTCCTACGAGCAGTACTTC.

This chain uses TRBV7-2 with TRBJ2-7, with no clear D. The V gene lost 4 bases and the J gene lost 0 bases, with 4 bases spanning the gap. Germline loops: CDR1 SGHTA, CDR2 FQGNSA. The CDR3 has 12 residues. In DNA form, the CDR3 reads TGTGCCAGCAGCTCCTTCTCCTACGAGCAGTACTTC. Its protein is CASSSFSYEQYF.

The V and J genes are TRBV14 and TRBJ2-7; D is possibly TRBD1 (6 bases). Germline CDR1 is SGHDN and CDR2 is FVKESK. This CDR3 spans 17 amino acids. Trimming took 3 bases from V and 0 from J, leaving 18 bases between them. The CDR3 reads CASSHPRDQGGSYEQYF. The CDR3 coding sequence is TGTGCCAGCAGCCACCCCCGGGACCAAGGGGGCTCCTACGAGCAGTACTTC.

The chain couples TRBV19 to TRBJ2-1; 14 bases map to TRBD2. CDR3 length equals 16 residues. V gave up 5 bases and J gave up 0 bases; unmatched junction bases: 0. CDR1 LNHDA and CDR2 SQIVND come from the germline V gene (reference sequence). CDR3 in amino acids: CASSGTSGSSYNEQFF. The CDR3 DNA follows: TGTGCCAGTAGTGGGACTAGCGGGAGCTCCTACAATGAGCAGTTCTTC.

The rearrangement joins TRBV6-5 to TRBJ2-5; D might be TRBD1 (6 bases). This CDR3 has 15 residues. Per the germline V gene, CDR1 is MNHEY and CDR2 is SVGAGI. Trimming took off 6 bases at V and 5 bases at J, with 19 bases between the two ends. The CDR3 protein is CASRPNQGPYETQYF. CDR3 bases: TGTGCCAGCAGGCCTAATCAGGGGCCCTATGAGACCCAGTACTTC.

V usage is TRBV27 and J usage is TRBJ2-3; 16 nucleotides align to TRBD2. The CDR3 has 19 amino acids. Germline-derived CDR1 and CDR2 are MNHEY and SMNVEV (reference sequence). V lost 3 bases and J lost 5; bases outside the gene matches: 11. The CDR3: CASSFYSGTSGRARDTQYF. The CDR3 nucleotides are TGTGCCAGCAGTTTTTACTCCGGGACTAGCGGGAGGGCCAGAGATACGCAGTATTTT.

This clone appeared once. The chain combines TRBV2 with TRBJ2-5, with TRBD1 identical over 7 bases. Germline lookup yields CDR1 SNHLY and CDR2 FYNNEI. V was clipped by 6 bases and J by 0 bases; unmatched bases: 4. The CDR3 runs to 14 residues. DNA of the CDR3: TGTGCCAGCAGGACGGACAGGCACCAAGAGACCCAGTACTTC. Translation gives CASRTDRHQETQYF.

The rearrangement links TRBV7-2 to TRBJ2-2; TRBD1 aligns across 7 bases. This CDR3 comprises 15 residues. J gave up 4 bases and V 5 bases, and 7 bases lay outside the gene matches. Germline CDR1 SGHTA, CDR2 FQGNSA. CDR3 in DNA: TGTGCCAGCAGCACCAACAGGGGATTCACCGGGGAGCTGTTTTTT. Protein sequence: CASSTNRGFTGELFF.

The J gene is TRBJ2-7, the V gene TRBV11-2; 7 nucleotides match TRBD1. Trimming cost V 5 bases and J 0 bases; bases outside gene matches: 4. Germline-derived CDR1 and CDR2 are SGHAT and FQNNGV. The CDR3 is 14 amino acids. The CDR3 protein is CASSRDSSSYEQYF. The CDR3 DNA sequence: TGTGCCAGCAGCCGGGACAGTAGCTCCTACGAGCAGTACTTC.

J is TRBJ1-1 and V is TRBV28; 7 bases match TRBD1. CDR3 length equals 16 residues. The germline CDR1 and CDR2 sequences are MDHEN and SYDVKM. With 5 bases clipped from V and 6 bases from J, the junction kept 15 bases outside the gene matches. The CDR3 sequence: CASSPRQGLGRAEAFF. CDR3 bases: TGTGCCAGCAGTCCCCGACAGGGACTCGGGAGGGCTGAAGCTTTCTTT.

Here the CDR3 reads CATSRGGEGGTGELFF. The CDR3 DNA reads as TGTGCCACCAGCAGAGGTGGGGAGGGTGGCACCGGGGAGCTGTTTTTT. The J gene is TRBJ2-2, the V gene TRBV15; 7 positions match TRBD2. Germline values: CDR1 LNHNV, CDR2 YYDKDF (reference sequence). This CDR3 region has 16 residues. J lost 4 bases, V lost 1 base, and 6 bases had no gene match. Drawing the rest from reference TRBV15 and TRBJ2-2, the complete variable domain is DAMVIQNPRYQVTQFGKPVTLSCSQTLNHNVMYWYQQKSSQAPKLLFHYYDKDFNNEADTPDNFQSRRPNTSFCFLDIRSPGLGDTAMYLCATSRGGEGGTGELFFGEGSRLTVL.

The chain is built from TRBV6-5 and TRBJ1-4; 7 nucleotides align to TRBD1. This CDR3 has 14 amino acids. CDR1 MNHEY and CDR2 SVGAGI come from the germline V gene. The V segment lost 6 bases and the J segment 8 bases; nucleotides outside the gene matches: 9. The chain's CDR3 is CASSSDRVFEKLFF. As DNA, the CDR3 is TGTGCCAGCAGCTCAGACAGGGTGTTCGAAAAACTGTTTTTT.

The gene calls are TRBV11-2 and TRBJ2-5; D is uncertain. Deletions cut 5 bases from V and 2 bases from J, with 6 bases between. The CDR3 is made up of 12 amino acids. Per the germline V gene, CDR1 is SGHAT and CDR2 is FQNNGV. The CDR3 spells CASSREQETQYF. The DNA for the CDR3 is TGTGCCAGCAGCCGCGAGCAAGAGACCCAGTACTTC.

The chain's CDR3 is CASSQVDSGGSEAFF. The CDR3 DNA sequence: TGTGCCAGCAGCCAAGTTGACTCAGGAGGGAGTGAAGCTTTCTTT. The gene calls are TRBV4-2 and TRBJ1-1; D not certain. The CDR3 loop spans 15 amino acids. Germline assignment: CDR1 LGHNA and CDR2 YNFKEQ. The ends were cut back, 1 base at V and 7 bases at J, with 16 bases in the middle.

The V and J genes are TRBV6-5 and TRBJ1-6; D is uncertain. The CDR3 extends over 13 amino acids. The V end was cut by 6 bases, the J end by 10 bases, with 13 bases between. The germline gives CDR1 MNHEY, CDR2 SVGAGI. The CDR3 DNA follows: TGTGCCAGCAGATACGGCATCGCCTCACCCCTCCACTTT. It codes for CASRYGIASPLHF.

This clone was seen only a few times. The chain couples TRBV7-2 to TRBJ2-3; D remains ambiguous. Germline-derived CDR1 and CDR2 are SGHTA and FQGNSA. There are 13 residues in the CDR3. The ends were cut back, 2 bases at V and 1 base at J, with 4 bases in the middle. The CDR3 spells CASSLTGTDTQYF. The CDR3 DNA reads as TGTGCCAGCAGCTTAACGGGCACAGATACGCAGTATTTT.

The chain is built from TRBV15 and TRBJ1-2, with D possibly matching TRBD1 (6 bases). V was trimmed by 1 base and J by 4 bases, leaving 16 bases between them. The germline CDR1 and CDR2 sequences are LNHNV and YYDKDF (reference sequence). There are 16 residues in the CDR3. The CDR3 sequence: CATSRGQHRDSYGYTF. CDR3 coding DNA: TGTGCCACCAGCAGAGGACAACACAGGGATAGCTATGGCTACACCTTC.

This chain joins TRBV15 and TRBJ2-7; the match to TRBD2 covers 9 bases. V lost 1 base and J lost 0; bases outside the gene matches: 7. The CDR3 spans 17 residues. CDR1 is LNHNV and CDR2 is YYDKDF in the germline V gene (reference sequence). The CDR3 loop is CATSRGLADDSSYEQYF. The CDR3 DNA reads TGTGCCACCAGCAGAGGACTAGCGGACGATAGCTCCTACGAGCAGTACTTC. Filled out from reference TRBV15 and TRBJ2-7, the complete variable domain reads DAMVIQNPRYQVTQFGKPVTLSCSQTLNHNVMYWYQQKSSQAPKLLFHYYDKDFNNEADTPDNFQSRRPNTSFCFLDIRSPGLGDTAMYLCATSRGLADDSSYEQYFGPGTRLTVT.

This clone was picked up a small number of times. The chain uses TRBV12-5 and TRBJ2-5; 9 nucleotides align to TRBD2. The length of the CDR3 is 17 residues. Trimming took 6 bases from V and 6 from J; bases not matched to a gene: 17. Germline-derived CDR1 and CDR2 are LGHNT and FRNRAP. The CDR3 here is CASGLSLLRGGMKTQYF. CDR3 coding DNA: TGTGCTAGTGGCCTTAGCTTGTTGCGGGGGGGCATGAAGACCCAGTACTTC.